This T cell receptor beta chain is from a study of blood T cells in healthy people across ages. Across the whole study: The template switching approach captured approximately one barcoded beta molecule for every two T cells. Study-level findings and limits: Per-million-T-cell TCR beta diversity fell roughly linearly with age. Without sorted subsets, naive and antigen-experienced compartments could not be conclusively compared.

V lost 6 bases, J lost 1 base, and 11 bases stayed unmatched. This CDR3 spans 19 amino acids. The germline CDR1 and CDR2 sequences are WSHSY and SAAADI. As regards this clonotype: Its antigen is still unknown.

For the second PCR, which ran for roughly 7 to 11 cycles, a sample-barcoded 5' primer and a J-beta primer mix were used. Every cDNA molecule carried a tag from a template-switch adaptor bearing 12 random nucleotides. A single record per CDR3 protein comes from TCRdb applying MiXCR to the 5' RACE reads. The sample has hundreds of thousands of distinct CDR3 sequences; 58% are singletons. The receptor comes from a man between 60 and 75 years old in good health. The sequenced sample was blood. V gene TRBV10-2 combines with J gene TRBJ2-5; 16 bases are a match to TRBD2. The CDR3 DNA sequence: TGCGCCAGCAGACTCCAGCCGGGACTAGCGGGGGGGTCCCAAGAGACCCAGTACTTC. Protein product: CASRLQPGLAGGSQETQYF.